This T cell receptor (beta chain) was sequenced during a study of blood T cell repertoires in COVID-19. Study overall: Sites across the United States, Italy and Spain contributed samples from acute and convalescent COVID-19. PBMCs, B-cell-depleted T cells, or T cells were the source of the cDNA or gDNA that made up the material.

This clone was recorded a few times. In the study's own analysis: Reference gene primer amplification in the assay estimated nucleated cell counts. Sequencing was performed with immunoSEQ multiplex PCR; in TCRdb, only in-frame clones are kept and a portion is missing. That table is the source of V, J and clone size, and D and trimming were worked out from the DNA. The sample lists about 400,000 clones, approximately 85% occurring once. In assigning cohorts, the study relied on participant-reported clinical history. Sequencing was performed on PBMCs or T cells enriched from blood (not recorded which). The receptor was derived from a woman in her forties with acute COVID-19.

CDR3 nucleotide sequence: TGTGCCAGCAGCTTAGGGGACAGGAGGGCAAACTATGGCTACACCTTC. It is translated as CASSLGDRRANYGYTF. V gene TRBV7-9 combines with J gene TRBJ1-2, with TRBD1 identical over 8 bases. Germline assignment: CDR1 SEHNR and CDR2 FQNEAQ (reference sequence). The CDR3 runs to 16 residues. Trimming cost V 1 base and J 2 bases; bases outside gene matches: 6.